This paragraph reports one TCR beta chain. The iRepertoire nested amplicon-rescue multiplex PCR amplified TCR alpha and beta CDR3s from RNA. Each CDR3 protein gets one entry after TCRdb re-called the multiplex PCR reads with MiXCR. The sample has about 89,000 distinct CDR3 sequences, around 23% seen once. The entry originates in a study of glioma-infiltrating T cells. The CDR3 extends over 15 amino acids. V was cut by 0 bases and J by 2 bases, with 10 bases left in between. CDR1 SEHNR and CDR2 FQNEAQ come from the germline V gene (reference sequence). This TCR derives from a human donor with low-grade glioma or glioblastoma, undergoing nonglioma brain surgery, or in good health (not recorded which). Sequencing was carried out using glioma tissue, nonneoplastic brain tissue, or PBMCs (not recorded which). The rearrangement joins TRBV7-9 to TRBJ2-5; D is unclear. For the CDR3, the DNA is TGTGCCAGCAGCTTAGCGGGTGCAGAACAAGAGACCCAGTACTTC. Its translation: CASSLAGAEQETQYF. The full variable domain, rest sourced from reference TRBV7-9 and TRBJ2-5, is DTGVSQNPRHKITKRGQNVTFRCDPISEHNRLYWYRQTLGQGPEFLTYFQNEAQLEKSRLLSDRFSAERPKGSFSTLEIQRTEQGDSAMYLCASSLAGAEQETQYFGPGTRLLVL.